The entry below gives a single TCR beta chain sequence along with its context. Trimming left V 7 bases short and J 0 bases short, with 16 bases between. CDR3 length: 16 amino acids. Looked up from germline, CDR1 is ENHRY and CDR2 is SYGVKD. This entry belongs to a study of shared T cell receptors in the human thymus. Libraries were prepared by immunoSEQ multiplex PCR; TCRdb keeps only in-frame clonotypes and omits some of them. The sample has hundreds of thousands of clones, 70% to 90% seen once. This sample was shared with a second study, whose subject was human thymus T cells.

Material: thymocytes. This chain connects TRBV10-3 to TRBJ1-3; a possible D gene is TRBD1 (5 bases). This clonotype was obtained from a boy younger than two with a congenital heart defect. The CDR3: CAIKARTTLSGNTIYF. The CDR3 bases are TGTGCCATCAAAGCCCGGACAACCCTCTCTGGAAACACCATATATTTT.